This TCR beta chain is drawn from a study of Tregs in tolerant kidney transplant recipients. CDR1 and CDR2 (germline): SNHLY, FYNNEI. The CDR3 totals 16 residues. V trimming: 4 bases; J trimming: 3 bases; junction bases outside the gene matches: 6. Assay: immunoSEQ multiplex PCR; the TCRdb copy retains only in-frame clones and omits some. This sample has more than 95,000 clones, with roughly nine tenths found just once. This clone showed up just once. The sample comprised CD4+ T cells from blood. This TCR came from a human donor in good health. This chain connects TRBV2 to TRBJ2-2, with 9 bases identical to TRBD1. The CDR3 coding sequence is TGTGCCAGCAGTGTGGGCGGGACAGGGCACACCGGGGAGCTGTTTTTT. Translated: CASSVGGTGHTGELFF.